This T cell receptor beta chain was profiled in a study of PD-L1 blockade in urothelial cancer. Study details: After treatment start, blood was analyzed at 3 weeks (second dose) and at 6 weeks.

V lost 4 bases to trimming and J lost 0 bases; unmatched junction nucleotides: 11. The CDR3 consists of 18 residues. Germline V lookup: CDR1 KGHSH, CDR2 LQKENI. Libraries were prepared by immunoSEQ multiplex PCR; TCRdb keeps only in-frame clonotypes and omits some of them. The data show tens of thousands of clones, approximately 85% seen once. Time point given: peripheral blood 6 weeks after treatment start. This chain connects TRBV18 to TRBJ2-2; 7 positions match TRBD2. The TCR originated in a man aged 45-60 years with urothelial cancer. The source material was PBMCs, sampled around atezolizumab (anti-PD-L1) treatment. The CDR3 is CASSQSRDYRPNTGELFF. Written as DNA, the CDR3 is TGTGCCAGCTCACAATCCCGGGACTACCGACCGAACACCGGGGAGCTGTTTTTT.